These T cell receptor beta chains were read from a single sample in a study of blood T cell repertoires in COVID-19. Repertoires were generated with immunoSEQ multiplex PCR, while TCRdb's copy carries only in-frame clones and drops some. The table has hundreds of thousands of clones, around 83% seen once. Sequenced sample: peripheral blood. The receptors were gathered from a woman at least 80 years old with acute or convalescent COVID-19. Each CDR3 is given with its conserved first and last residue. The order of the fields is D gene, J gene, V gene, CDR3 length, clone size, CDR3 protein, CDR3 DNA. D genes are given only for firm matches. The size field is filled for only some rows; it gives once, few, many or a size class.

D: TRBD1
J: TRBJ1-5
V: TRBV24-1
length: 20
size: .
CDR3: CATSAHPDRGGSGPNQPQHF
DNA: TGTGCCACCAGTGCCCACCCGGACAGGGGTGGGTCCGGCCCTAATCAGCCCCAGCATTTT

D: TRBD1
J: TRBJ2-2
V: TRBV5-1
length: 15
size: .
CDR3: CASSLGQGLSGELFF
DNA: TGCGCCAGCAGCTTGGGACAGGGTCTCTCCGGGGAGCTGTTTTTT

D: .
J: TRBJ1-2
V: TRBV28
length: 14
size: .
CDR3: CASSSPGGNYGYTF
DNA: TGTGCCAGCAGTTCCCCGGGGGGTAACTATGGCTACACCTTC

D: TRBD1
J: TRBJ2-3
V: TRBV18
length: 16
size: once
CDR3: CASSPGDSTSTDTQYF
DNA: TGTGCCAGCTCACCCGGGGACAGTACTAGCACAGATACGCAGTATTTT

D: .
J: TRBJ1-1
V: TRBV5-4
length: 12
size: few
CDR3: CASSLWLSEAFF
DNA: TGTGCCAGCAGCCTATGGTTGTCTGAAGCTTTCTTT

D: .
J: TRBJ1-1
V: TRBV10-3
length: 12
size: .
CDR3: CAISASGAEAFF
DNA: TGTGCCATCAGTGCTTCAGGGGCGGAAGCTTTCTTT

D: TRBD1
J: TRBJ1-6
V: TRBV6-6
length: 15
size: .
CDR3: CASSFLGTGNSPLHF
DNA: TGTGCCAGCAGCTTTCTAGGGACAGGGAATTCACCCCTCCACTTT

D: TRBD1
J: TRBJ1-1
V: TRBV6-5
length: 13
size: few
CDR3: CASTGQGNTEAFF
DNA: TGTGCCAGCACCGGACAGGGGAACACTGAAGCTTTCTTT

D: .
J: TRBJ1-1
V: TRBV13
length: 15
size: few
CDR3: CASRTRGGMNTEAFF
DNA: TGTGCCAGCAGAACCCGGGGGGGCATGAACACTGAAGCTTTCTTT

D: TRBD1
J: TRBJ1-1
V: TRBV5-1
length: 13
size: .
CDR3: CASSEPGQGEAFF
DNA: TGCGCCAGCAGCGAGCCGGGACAGGGAGAGGCTTTCTTT

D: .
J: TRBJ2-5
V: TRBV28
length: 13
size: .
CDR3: CASSPDSQETQYF
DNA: TGTGCCAGCAGCCCGGACAGTCAAGAGACCCAGTACTTC

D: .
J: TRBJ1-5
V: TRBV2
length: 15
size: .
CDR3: CASSDARGWGQPQHF
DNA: TGTGCCAGCAGTGATGCCAGGGGTTGGGGCCAGCCCCAGCATTTT

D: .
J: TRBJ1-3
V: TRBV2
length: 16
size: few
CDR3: CASSEARSITGNTIYF
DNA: TGTGCCAGCAGTGAAGCGAGGAGTATTACTGGAAACACCATATATTTT

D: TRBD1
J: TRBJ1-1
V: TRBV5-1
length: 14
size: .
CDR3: CASSPTGLNTEAFF
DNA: TGCGCCAGCAGCCCGACAGGGTTGAACACTGAAGCTTTCTTT

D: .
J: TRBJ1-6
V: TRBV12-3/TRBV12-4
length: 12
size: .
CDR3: CASSTQNSPLHF
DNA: TGTGCCAGCAGTACCCAGAATTCACCCCTCCACTTT

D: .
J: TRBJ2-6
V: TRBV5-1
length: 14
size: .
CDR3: CASSLGSGANVLTF
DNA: TGCGCCAGCAGCTTGGGGAGCGGGGCCAACGTCCTGACTTTC

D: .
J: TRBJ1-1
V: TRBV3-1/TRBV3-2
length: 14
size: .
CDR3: CASSRGAEQTEAFF
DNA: TGTGCCAGCAGCCGCGGGGCAGAGCAGACTGAAGCTTTCTTT

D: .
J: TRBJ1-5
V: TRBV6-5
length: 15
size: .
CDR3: CASIITYGSNQPQHF
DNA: TGTGCCAGCATTATCACCTACGGGAGCAATCAGCCCCAGCATTTT

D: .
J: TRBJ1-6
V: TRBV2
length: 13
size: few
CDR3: CASSAGVRSPLHF
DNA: TGTGCCAGCAGTGCGGGGGTTCGATCACCCCTCCACTTT

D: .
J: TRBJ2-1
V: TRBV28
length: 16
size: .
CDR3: CASSSTQRAGYNEQFF
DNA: TGTGCCAGCAGTTCAACCCAGCGCGCGGGATACAATGAGCAGTTCTTC

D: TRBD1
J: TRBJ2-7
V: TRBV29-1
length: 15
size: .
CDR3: CSVMTRTGIGEAQYF
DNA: TGCAGCGTGATGACGAGGACAGGGATTGGGGAGGCGCAGTACTTC

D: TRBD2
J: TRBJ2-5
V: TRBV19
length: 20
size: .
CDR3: CASSIKNGQGRKRGQETQYF
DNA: TGTGCCAGTAGTATCAAGAATGGGCAGGGTAGGAAGCGGGGGCAAGAGACCCAGTACTTC

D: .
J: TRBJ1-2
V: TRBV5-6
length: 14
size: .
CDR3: CASSLEQGIYGYTF
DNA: TGTGCCAGCAGCTTGGAACAGGGCATCTATGGCTACACCTTC

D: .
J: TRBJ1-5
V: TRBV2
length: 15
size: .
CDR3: CASSEERWQNQPQHF
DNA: TGTGCCAGCAGTGAAGAGAGGTGGCAAAATCAGCCCCAGCATTTT

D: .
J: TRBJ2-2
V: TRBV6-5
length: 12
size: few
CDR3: CASNRGSGELFF
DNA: TGTGCCAGCAATAGGGGATCCGGGGAGCTGTTTTTT

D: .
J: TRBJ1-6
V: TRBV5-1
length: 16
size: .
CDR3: CASSLPNRSYNSPLHF
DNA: TGCGCCAGCAGCTTGCCGAACAGGTCCTATAATTCACCCCTCCACTTT

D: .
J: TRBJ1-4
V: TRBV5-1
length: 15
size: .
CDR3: CASSVTGLPNEKLFF
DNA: TGCGCCAGCAGCGTTACAGGGCTACCTAATGAAAAACTGTTTTTT

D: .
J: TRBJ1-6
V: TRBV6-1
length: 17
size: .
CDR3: CASSEAGGKAYNSPLHF
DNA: TGTGCCAGCAGTGAAGCTGGGGGGAAAGCCTATAATTCACCCCTCCACTTT

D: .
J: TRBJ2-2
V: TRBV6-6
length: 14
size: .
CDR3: CASQGVVMHGELFF
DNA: TGTGCCAGCCAAGGGGTGGTAATGCACGGGGAGCTGTTTTTT

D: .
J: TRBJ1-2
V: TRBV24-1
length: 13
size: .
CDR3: CATSGGGNYGYTF
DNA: TGTGCCACCAGTGGCGGCGGTAACTATGGCTACACCTTC

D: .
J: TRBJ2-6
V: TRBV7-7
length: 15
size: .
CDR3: CASSSGVSGANVLTF
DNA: TGTGCTAGCAGTTCGGGGGTCTCTGGGGCCAACGTCCTGACTTTC

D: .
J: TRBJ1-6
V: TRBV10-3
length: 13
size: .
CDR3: CATWGGFNSPLHF
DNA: TGTGCCACCTGGGGAGGCTTTAATTCACCCCTCCACTTT

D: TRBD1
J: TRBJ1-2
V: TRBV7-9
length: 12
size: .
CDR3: CASSPGQGKYTF
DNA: TGTGCCAGCAGCCCCGGACAGGGGAAATACACCTTC

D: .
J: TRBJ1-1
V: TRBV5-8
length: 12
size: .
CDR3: CASSLLRAEAFF
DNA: TGTGCCAGCAGCTTGTTGCGGGCTGAAGCTTTCTTT

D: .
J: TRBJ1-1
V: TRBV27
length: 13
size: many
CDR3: CASSLRQNTEAFF
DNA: TGTGCCAGCAGTTTGCGACAGAACACTGAAGCTTTCTTT

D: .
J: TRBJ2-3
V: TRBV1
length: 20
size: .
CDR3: CTSSQEGTSGGALHTDTQYF
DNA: TGCACCAGCAGCCAAGAAGGGACTAGCGGGGGGGCCCTACACACAGATACGCAGTATTTT

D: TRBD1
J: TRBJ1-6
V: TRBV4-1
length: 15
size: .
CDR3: CASRGGQGYNSPLHF
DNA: TGCGCCAGCAGAGGTGGACAGGGGTATAATTCACCCCTCCACTTT

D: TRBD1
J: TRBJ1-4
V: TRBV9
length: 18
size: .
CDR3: CASSARDRGFATNEKLFF
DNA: TGTGCCAGCAGCGCCCGGGACAGGGGTTTTGCAACTAATGAAAAACTGTTTTTT

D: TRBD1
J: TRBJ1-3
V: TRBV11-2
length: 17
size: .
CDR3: CASSPQTGGASGNTIYF
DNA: TGTGCCAGCAGCCCGCAGACAGGGGGCGCATCTGGAAACACCATATATTTT

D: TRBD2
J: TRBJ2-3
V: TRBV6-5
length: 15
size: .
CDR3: CASSTSGGGTDTQYF
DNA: TGTGCCAGCAGTACTAGCGGGGGAGGAACAGATACGCAGTATTTT

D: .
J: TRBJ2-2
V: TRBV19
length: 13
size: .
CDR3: CASSTRTDGELFF
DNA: TGTGCCAGTAGTACCCGGACAGACGGGGAGCTGTTTTTT

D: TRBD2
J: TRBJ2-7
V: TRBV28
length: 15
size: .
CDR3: CASSLAGTTSYEQYF
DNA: TGTGCCAGCAGTTTAGCCGGGACTACCTCCTACGAGCAGTACTTC

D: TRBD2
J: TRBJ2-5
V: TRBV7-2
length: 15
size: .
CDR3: CASSSSGPGGETQYF
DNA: TGTGCCAGCAGCTCTAGCGGGCCTGGGGGGGAGACCCAGTACTTC

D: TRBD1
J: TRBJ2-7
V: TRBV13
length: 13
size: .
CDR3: CASSTRQGQEQYF
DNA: TGTGCCAGCAGCACCCGACAGGGGCAAGAGCAGTACTTC

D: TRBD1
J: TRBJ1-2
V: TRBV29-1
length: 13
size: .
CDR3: CSVDTGGDYGYTF
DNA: TGCAGCGTTGACACAGGGGGCGACTATGGCTACACCTTC

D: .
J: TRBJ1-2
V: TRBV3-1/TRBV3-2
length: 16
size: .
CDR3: CASSQDLTTGNYGYTF
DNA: TGTGCCAGCAGCCAAGATTTGACAACGGGAAACTATGGCTACACCTTC

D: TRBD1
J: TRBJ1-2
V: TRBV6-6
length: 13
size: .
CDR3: CASSLTGLEGYTF
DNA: TGTGCCAGCAGTTTGACAGGGCTTGAGGGCTACACCTTC

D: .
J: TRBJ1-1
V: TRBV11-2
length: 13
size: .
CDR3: CASSRTGYTEAFF
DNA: TGTGCCAGCAGCCGAACAGGGTACACTGAAGCTTTCTTT

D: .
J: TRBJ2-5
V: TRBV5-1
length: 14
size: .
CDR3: CASSQEAPRETQYF
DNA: TGCGCCAGCAGCCAGGAAGCACCCCGAGAGACCCAGTACTTC

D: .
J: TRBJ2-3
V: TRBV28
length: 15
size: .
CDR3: CASRPPGIRTDTQYF
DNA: TGTGCCAGCAGACCCCCAGGGATTAGAACAGATACGCAGTATTTT

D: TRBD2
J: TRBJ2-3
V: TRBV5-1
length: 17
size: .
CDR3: CASSLEGSGGATDTQYF
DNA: TGCGCCAGCAGCTTGGAGGGTAGCGGGGGAGCCACAGATACGCAGTATTTT

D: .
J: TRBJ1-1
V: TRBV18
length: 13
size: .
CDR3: CASSPQGWTEAFF
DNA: TGTGCCAGCTCACCACAGGGGTGGACTGAAGCTTTCTTT

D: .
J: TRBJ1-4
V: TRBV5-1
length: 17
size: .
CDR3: CASSLGLGPSMNEKLFF
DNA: TGCGCCAGCAGCTTGGGTCTGGGGCCGAGTATGAATGAAAAACTGTTTTTT

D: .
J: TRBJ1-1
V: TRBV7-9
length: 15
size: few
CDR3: CASSLDGGGNTEAFF
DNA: TGTGCCAGCAGCTTAGATGGGGGAGGGAACACTGAAGCTTTCTTT

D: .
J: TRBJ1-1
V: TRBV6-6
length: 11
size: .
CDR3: CASNRDAEAFF
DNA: TGTGCCAGCAACAGGGATGCTGAAGCTTTCTTT

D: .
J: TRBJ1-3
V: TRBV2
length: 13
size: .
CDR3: CASRGASGNTIYF
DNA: TGTGCCAGCAGGGGGGCTTCTGGAAACACCATATATTTT

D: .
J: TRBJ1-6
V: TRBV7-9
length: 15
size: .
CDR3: CASSLGGGDNSPLHF
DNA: TGTGCCAGCAGCTTAGGAGGGGGAGATAATTCACCCCTCCACTTT